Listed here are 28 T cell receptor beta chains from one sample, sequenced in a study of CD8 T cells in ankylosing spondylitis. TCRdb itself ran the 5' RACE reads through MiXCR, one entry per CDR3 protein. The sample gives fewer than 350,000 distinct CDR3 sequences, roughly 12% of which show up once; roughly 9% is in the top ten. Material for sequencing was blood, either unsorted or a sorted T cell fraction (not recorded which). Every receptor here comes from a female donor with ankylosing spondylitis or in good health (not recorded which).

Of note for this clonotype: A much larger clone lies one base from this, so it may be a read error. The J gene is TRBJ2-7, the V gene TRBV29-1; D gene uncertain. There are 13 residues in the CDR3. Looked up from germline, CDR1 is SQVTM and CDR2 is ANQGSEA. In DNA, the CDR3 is TGCAGCGTTGGGTCATTGATGACCTACGAGCAGCACTTC. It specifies CSVGSLMTYEQHF.

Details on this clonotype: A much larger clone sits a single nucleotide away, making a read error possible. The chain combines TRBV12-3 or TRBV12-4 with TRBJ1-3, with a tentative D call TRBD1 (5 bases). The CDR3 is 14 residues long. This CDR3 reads CASSLRGPGNTIHF. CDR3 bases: TGTGCCAGCAGTTTGAGGGGACCTGGAAACACCATACATTTT.

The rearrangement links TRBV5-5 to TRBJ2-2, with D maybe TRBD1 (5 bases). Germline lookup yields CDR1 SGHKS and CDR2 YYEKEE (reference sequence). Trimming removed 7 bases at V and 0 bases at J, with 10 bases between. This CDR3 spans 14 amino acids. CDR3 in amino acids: CASLWGTNTGELFF. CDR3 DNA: TGTGCCAGCCTCTGGGGCACGAACACCGGGGAGCTGTTTTTT.

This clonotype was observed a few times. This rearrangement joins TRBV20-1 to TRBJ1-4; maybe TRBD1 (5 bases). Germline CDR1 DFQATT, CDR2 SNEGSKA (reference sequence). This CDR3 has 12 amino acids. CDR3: CRAGQGDEKLFF. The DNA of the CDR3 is TGCAGGGCGGGGCAGGGTGATGAAAAACTGTTTTTT.

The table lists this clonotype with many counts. CDR3 amino acids: CSVARNTGELFF. The CDR3 nucleotides are TGCAGCGTTGCTCGTAACACCGGGGAGCTGTTTTTT. The chain recombines TRBV29-1 with TRBJ2-2; D unclear. CDR3 size: 12 residues. V dropped 4 bases and J dropped 2 bases, with 5 bases sitting between them. The germline CDR1 and CDR2 sequences are SQVTM and ANQGSEA.

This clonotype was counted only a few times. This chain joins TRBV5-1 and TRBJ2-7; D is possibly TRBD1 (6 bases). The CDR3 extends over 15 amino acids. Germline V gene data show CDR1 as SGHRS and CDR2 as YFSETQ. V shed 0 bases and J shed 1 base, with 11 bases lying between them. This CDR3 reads CASSLGGTSSYEQYF. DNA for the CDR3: TGCGCCAGCAGCTTGGGAGGGACATCGTCCTACGAGCAGTACTTC. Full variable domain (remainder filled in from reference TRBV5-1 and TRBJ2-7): KAGVTQTPRYLIKTRGQQVTLSCSPISGHRSVSWYQQTPGQGLQFLFEYFSETQRNKGNFPGRFSGRQFSNSRSEMNVSTLELGDSALYLCASSLGGTSSYEQYFGPGTRLTVT.

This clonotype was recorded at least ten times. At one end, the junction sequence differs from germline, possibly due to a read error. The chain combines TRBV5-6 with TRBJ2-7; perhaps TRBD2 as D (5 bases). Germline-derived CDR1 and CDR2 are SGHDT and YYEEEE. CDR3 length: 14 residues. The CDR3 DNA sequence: TGTGCCAGCAGTTTGGGGAGAGGTTCCTACGAGCAGTACTTC. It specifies CASSLGRGSYEQYF. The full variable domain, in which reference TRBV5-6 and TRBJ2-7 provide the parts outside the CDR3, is DAGVTQSPTHLIKTRGQQVTLRCSPKSGHDTVSWYQQALGQGPQFIFQYYEEEERQRGNFPDRFSGHQFPNYSSELNVNALLLGDSALYLCASSLGRGSYEQYFGPGTRLTVT.

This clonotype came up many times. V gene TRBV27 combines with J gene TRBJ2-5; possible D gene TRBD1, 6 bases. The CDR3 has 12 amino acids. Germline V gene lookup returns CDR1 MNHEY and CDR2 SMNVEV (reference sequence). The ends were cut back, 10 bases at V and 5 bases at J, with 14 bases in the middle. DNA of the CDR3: TGTGCCACCCAGGGGTTAGACGAGACCCAGTACTTC. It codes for CATQGLDETQYF.

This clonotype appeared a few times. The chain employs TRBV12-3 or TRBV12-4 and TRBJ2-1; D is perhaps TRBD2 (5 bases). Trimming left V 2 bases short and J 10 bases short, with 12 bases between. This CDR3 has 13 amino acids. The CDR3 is CASSLRGLGEQFF. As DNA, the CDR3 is TGTGCCAGCAGTTTAAGAGGGTTGGGGGAGCAGTTCTTC.

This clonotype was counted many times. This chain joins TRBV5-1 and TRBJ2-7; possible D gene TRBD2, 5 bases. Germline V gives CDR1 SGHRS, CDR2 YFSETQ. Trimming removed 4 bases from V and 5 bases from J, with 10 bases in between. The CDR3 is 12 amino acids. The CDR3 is CASSPSGDEQYF. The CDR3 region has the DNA TGCGCCAGCAGCCCCTCCGGGGACGAGCAGTACTTC.

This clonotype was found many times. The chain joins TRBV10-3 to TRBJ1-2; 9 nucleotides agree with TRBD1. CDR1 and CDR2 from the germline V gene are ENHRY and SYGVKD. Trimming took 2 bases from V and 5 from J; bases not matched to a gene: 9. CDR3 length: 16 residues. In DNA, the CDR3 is TGTGCCATCAGTGAGACCCGGGACAGGGTAATTTATGGCTACACCTTC. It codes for CAISETRDRVIYGYTF.

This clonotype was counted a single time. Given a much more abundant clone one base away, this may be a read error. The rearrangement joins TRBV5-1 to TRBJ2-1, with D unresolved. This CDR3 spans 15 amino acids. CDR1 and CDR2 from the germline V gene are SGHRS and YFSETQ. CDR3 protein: CTSSPSLNSYNEQFF. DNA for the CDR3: TGCACCAGCAGCCCCAGTCTAAACTCCTACAATGAGCAGTTCTTC.

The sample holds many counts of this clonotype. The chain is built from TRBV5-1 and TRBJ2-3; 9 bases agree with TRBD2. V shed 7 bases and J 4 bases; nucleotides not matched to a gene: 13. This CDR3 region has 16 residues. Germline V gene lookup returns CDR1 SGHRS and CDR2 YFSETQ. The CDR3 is CASGRAGGLAADTQYF. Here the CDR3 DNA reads TGCGCCAGCGGTCGAGCGGGGGGCCTAGCAGCAGATACGCAGTATTTT.

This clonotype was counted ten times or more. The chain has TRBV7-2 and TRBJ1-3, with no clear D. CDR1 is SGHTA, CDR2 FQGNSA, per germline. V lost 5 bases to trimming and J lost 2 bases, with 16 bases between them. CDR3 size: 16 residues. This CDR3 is CASSPPPGSPGNTIYF. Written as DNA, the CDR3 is TGTGCCAGCAGCCCACCACCGGGAAGCCCTGGAAACACCATATATTTT. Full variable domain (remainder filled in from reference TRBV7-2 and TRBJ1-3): GAGVSQSPSNKVTEKGKDVELRCDPISGHTALYWYRQSLGQGLEFLIYFQGNSAPDKSGLPSDRFSAERTGGSVSTLTIQRTQQEDSAVYLCASSPPPGSPGNTIYFGEGSWLTVV.

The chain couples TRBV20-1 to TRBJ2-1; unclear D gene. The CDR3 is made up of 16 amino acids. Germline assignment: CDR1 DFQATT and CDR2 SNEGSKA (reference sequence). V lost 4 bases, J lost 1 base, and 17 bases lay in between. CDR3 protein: CSAKVSLGRSYNEQFF. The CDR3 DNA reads TGCAGTGCTAAAGTCAGTTTAGGGCGGTCCTACAATGAGCAGTTCTTC.

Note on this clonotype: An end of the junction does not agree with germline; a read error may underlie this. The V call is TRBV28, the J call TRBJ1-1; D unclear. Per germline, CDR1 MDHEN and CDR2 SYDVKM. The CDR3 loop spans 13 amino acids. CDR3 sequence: CASSPYRDTEAFF. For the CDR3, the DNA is TGTGCCAGCAGTCCTTACCGCGACACGGAAGCTTTCTTT.

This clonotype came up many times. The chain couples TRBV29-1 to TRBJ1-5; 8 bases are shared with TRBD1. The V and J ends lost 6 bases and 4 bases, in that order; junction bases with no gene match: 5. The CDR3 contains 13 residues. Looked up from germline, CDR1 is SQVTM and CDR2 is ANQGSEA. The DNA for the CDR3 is TGCAGCGTCGTTGACAGGGGTAATCAGCCCCAGCATTTT. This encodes CSVVDRGNQPQHF.

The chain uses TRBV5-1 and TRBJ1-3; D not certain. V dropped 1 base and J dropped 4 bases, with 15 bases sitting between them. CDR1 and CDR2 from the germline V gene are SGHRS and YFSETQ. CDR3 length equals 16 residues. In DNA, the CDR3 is TGCGCCAGCAGCTTGTCGGTTGTGGAAGCGGGAAACACCATATATTTT. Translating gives CASSLSVVEAGNTIYF.

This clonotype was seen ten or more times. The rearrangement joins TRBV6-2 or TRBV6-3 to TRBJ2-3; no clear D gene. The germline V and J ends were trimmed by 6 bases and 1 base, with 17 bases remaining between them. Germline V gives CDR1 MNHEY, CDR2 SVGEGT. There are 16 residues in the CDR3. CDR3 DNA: TGTGCCAGCAGCAATCGGACCAGGCGGCGCACAGATACGCAGTATTTT. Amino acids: CASSNRTRRRTDTQYF.

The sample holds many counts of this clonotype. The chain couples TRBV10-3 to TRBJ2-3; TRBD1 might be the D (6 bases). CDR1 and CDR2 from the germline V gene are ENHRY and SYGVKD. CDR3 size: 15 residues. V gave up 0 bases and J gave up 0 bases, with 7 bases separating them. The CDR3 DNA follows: TGTGCCATCAGTGAGTCGGACAGAAGCACAGATACGCAGTATTTT. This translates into CAISESDRSTDTQYF.

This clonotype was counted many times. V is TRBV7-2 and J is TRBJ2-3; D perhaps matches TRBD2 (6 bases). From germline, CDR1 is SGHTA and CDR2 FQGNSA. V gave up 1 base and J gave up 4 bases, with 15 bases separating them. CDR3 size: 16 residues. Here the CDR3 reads CASSLERLDNADTQYF. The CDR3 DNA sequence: TGTGCCAGCAGCTTAGAGCGACTAGATAACGCAGATACGCAGTATTTT.

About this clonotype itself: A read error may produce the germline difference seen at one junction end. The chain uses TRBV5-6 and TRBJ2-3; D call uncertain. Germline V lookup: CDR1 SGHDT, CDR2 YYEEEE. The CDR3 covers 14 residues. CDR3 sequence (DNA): TGTGCCAGCAGCTCCGGGCTTCCCACAGATATGCAGTATTTT. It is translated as CASSSGLPTDMQYF.

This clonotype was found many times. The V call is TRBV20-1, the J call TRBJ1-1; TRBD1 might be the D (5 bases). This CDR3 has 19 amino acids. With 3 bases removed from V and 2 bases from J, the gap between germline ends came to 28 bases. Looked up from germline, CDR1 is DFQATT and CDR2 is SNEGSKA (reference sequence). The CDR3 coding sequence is TGCAGTGCTAGCCCCTGGGGGGTCCGGACTGAGGGACCAAACACTGAAGCTTTCTTT. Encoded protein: CSASPWGVRTEGPNTEAFF.

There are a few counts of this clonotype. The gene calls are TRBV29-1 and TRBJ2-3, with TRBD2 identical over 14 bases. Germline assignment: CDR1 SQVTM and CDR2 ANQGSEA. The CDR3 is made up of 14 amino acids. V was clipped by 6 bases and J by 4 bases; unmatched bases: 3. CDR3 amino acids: CSVRLAGGPDTQYF. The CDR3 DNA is TGCAGCGTGCGACTAGCGGGAGGGCCAGATACGCAGTATTTT.

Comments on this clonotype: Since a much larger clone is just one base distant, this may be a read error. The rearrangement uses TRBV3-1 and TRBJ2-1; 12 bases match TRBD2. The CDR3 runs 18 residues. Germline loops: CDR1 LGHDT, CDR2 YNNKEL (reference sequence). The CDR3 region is CAISALTSGGETYNEQFF. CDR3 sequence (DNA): TGTGCCATCAGCGCACTGACTAGCGGGGGTGAAACCTACAATGAGCAGTTCTTC.

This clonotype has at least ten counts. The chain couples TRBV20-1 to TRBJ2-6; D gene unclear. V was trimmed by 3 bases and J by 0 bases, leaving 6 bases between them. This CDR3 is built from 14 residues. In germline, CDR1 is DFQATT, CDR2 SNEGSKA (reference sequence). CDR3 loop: CSASEFSGANVLTF. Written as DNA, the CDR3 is TGCAGTGCTAGTGAGTTCTCTGGGGCCAACGTCCTGACTTTC.

CDR3 in DNA: TGTGCCTGGAGTGAACAGGGTGGGGATACGCAGTATTTT. This sequence encodes CAWSEQGGDTQYF. The chain has TRBV30 and TRBJ2-3, with a weak D call TRBD1 (6 bases). The V and J ends lost 1 base and 6 bases respectively, with 11 bases between them. Germline V gene sequence: CDR1 GTSNPN, CDR2 SVGIG (reference sequence). This CDR3 spans 13 amino acids.

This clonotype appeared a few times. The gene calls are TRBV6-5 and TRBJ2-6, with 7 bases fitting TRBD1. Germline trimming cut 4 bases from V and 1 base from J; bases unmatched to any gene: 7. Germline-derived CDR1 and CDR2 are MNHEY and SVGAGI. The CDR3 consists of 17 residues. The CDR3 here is CASSLTGLGSGANVLTF. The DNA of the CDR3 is TGTGCCAGCAGTTTGACAGGGTTGGGGTCTGGGGCCAACGTCCTGACTTTC.